Included here is one T cell receptor (beta chain) sequence, with context. The source of the sample is a study of T cells in tuberculosis. Assay used: immunoSEQ multiplex PCR; TCRdb lists only in-frame clones, some missing. This table has tens of thousands of clones, around nine tenths appearing once. The V gene's germline CDR1 is MGHDK and CDR2 SYGVNS. The V gene lost 1 base and the J gene lost 5 bases, with 15 bases spanning the gap. The CDR3 is made up of 16 amino acids. This TCR came from a donor between 10 and 35 years old with latent tuberculosis or without tuberculosis infection. Some clones in this sample may be carry-over from other donors' samples. This sequence joins TRBV25-1 and TRBJ2-1, with D unresolved. The specimen was PBMCs. CDR3 sequence: CASSESTGGYNNEQFF. The CDR3 region has the DNA TGTGCCAGCAGTGAATCCACGGGTGGTTATAACAATGAGCAGTTCTTC. Variable domain in full (rest from reference TRBV25-1 and TRBJ2-1): EADIYQTPRYLVIGTGKKITLECSQTMGHDKMYWYQQDPGMELHLIHYSYGVNSTEKGDLSSESTVSRIRTEHFPLTLESARPSHTSQYLCASSESTGGYNNEQFFGPGTRLTVL.